What follows describes a single TCR beta chain. The antigen is not known. This specimen comes from a study of cytomegalovirus exposure and HLA in healthy donors. About the research overall: About 82 million unique TCRs from HLA-typed donors were held in an early release of data. Study observations and caveats: Later, an analysis showed that TCR beta chains associated with HLA were more clonally expanded than others that were equally common. Researchers counted some 150 TCR beta chains as cytomegalovirus-associated.

V shed 4 bases and J shed 4 bases, with 13 bases lying between them. CDR1 and CDR2 from the germline V gene are MDHEN and SYDVKM. The CDR3 consists of 14 residues. The PCR ran on 60 Vbeta and 13 Jbeta primers. Only in-frame clones appear in the TCRdb table, and some are missing; sequencing was by immunoSEQ multiplex PCR. This sample has roughly 290,000 clones, with about 80% found just once. The origin of this receptor is a girl aged 2-15 years in good health and CMV-seronegative. V and J are TRBV28 and TRBJ1-1, with a possible D match to TRBD1 (6 bases). Sequenced input: PBMCs. In DNA form, the CDR3 reads TGTGCCAGCAGTTGGCAGGGGCGGCGCACTGAAGCTTTCTTT. Translating it yields CASSWQGRRTEAFF.